This T cell receptor (beta chain) emerged from a study of T cells in Graves' hyperthyroidism and ophthalmopathy. It was RNA transcripts that yielded the amplified TCR beta CDR3 regions. The primer set for the first-round RT-PCR of the TCR CDR3 was HTBI. TCRdb called the multiplex PCR reads again in MiXCR, with one record for every CDR3 protein. This sample has approximately 400,000 distinct CDR3 sequences, with about 15% found just once. At least ten counts were recorded for this clonotype. Across 18 months, stable Graves' hyperthyroidism was marked by no progression to ophthalmopathy. Hyperthyroidism patients were newly diagnosed, had disease duration under 2 months, and were aged 18 to 65 years. A patient was excluded if there was uncontrolled infection, other autoimmune disease, pregnancy or lactation. Orbital computed tomography and thyroid ultrasound, together with serum TRAb and thyroxine and clinical symptoms, were used for diagnoses.

The clonotype comes from a woman aged 30 to 39 with Graves' hyperthyroidism. Sequences were obtained from blood.

CDR3 sequence: CASAEGEGFPGELFF. CDR3 nucleotide sequence: TGTGCCAGCGCCGAAGGGGAAGGGTTTCCCGGGGAGCTGTTTTTT. The rearrangement joins TRBV28 to TRBJ2-2; D perhaps matches TRBD1 (5 bases). V was shortened by 8 bases and J by 6 bases, with 19 bases between the two germline ends. CDR3 length: 15 amino acids. Germline loops: CDR1 MDHEN, CDR2 SYDVKM.